These 21 T cell receptor beta chains originate from one sample sequenced in a study of blood T cell repertoires in COVID-19. Clones were read by immunoSEQ multiplex PCR, and TCRdb kept only the in-frame ones, dropping some. The sample records approximately 310,000 clones, over 75% being singletons. The sequenced sample consisted of PBMCs or T cells enriched from blood (not recorded which). These receptors were taken from a man aged 25-40 years who had recovered from COVID-19.

CDR3 DNA: TGCGCCAGCAGCTTGGCAGGGGCCGGGGGGGAGCAGTACTTC. Translation: CASSLAGAGGEQYF. The chain uses TRBV5-1 and TRBJ2-7; D is perhaps TRBD2 (7 bases). Trimming stripped 0 bases from V and 7 bases from J, with 14 bases between. CDR3 length: 14 residues. Germline lookup yields CDR1 SGHRS and CDR2 YFSETQ.

The chain employs TRBV6-1 and TRBJ1-4; the match to TRBD1 covers 8 bases. Per the germline V gene, CDR1 is MNHNS and CDR2 is SASEGT. V gave up 3 bases and J gave up 5 bases; unmatched junction bases: 5. This CDR3 comprises 15 residues. The CDR3 reads CASSDNRDRNEKLFF. The CDR3 DNA reads TGTGCCAGCAGTGATAACCGGGACAGGAATGAAAAACTGTTTTTT.

This rearrangement joins TRBV7-3 to TRBJ1-2, with D possibly being TRBD1 (5 bases). The CDR3 loop spans 14 amino acids. The germline V gene encodes CDR1 SGHTA and CDR2 FQGTGA. V lost 5 bases to trimming and J lost 3 bases, with 13 bases between them. The DNA of the CDR3 is TGTGCCAGCAGCCCCGGGGGAGGGGACTATGGCTACACCTTC. It yields the protein CASSPGGGDYGYTF.

Only one count was recorded for this clone. The chain links TRBV19 to TRBJ1-1; D is ambiguous. This CDR3 spans 14 amino acids. V was clipped by 7 bases and J by 6 bases, with 18 bases between them. Germline V gene data show CDR1 as LNHDA and CDR2 as SQIVND (reference sequence). CDR3 coding DNA: TGTGCCAGTAACTATAACCCAGCCGGCTCTGAAGCTTTCTTT. Protein: CASNYNPAGSEAFF.

The count of this clone is one. The J gene is TRBJ2-3, the V gene TRBV9, with 11 bases lining up with TRBD2. From germline, CDR1 is SGDLS and CDR2 YYNGEE. J gave up 1 base and V 0 bases, and 10 bases lay outside the gene matches. The CDR3 contains 19 residues. The CDR3 sequence is CASSVVGVAGGPGTDTQYF. The CDR3 DNA reads TGTGCCAGCAGCGTAGTTGGTGTAGCGGGGGGGCCTGGCACAGATACGCAGTATTTT.

The rearrangement uses TRBV5-5 and TRBJ2-7; TRBD1 aligns across 8 bases. Trimming at V came to 5 bases and at J to 2 bases, leaving 6 bases not matched to a gene. CDR1 SGHKS and CDR2 YYEKEE come from the germline V gene (reference sequence). The CDR3 length is 14 residues. Written as DNA, the CDR3 is TGTGCCAGCAGACTAGGACAGGGTCCCTACGAGCAGTACTTC. Translation: CASRLGQGPYEQYF.

This chain uses TRBV5-1 with TRBJ1-3; TRBD1 agrees at 9 bases. The CDR3 consists of 15 residues. The trim removed 4 bases at V and 2 bases at J, leaving 4 bases unmatched. Germline V CDR1 and CDR2: SGHRS, YFSETQ. The DNA for the CDR3 is TGCGCCAGCAGCGTCACAGGGGGCCCTGGAAACACCATATATTTT. Its protein is CASSVTGGPGNTIYF.

The gene calls are TRBV4-1 and TRBJ2-7; 10 nucleotides agree with TRBD2. Germline V gene data show CDR1 as MGHRA and CDR2 as YSYEKL. The CDR3 is made up of 15 amino acids. The V and J ends lost 1 base and 6 bases, in that order; junction bases with no gene match: 6. The CDR3 loop reads CASSQGLAGASEQYF. CDR3 sequence (DNA): TGCGCCAGCAGCCAAGGGCTAGCGGGGGCCTCCGAGCAGTACTTC.

The chain is built from TRBV3-1 (or the pseudogene TRBV3-2) and TRBJ1-6; TRBD1 might be the D (6 bases). The CDR3 has 15 amino acids. Between the trimmed V and J ends, which lost 4 bases and 5 bases, there was a span of 12 bases. The germline V gene encodes CDR1 LGHDT and CDR2 YNNKEL (reference sequence). CDR3 loop: CASSPRQGNNSPLHF. The CDR3 DNA sequence: TGTGCCAGCAGCCCTCGTCAGGGGAATAATTCACCCCTCCACTTT.

This clone was recorded only once. V gene TRBV27 combines with J gene TRBJ1-2; 12 bases agree with TRBD1. CDR3 size: 16 residues. CDR1 is MNHEY and CDR2 is SMNVEV in the germline V gene (reference sequence). With V trimmed by 5 bases and J by 8 bases, 12 bases remained unmatched. CDR3 in DNA: TGTGCCAGCAGTCAAAACGACGGGACAGGGGGCTCCGGCTACACCTTC. This gives the protein CASSQNDGTGGSGYTF.

This clone appeared once. The gene calls are TRBV9 and TRBJ2-7; TRBD1 might be the D (6 bases). The CDR3 contains 14 residues. The V end was cut by 4 bases, the J end by 2 bases, with 13 bases between. Germline loops: CDR1 SGDLS, CDR2 YYNGEE. CDR3 coding DNA: TGTGCCAGCAGCCCCTGGGACAAGCCCTACGAGCAGTACTTC. It translates to CASSPWDKPYEQYF.

The rearrangement links TRBV12-3 or TRBV12-4 to TRBJ1-2; D perhaps matches TRBD1 (5 bases). The CDR3 totals 12 residues. V lost 6 bases and J lost 10, with 15 bases in between. CDR3 sequence: CASRQENLDYTF. CDR3 nucleotides: TGTGCCAGCAGACAGGAGAACCTTGACTACACCTTC.

The chain links TRBV5-8 to TRBJ2-3, with 8 bases matching TRBD2. J lost 2 bases, V lost 3 bases, and 5 bases had no gene match. The CDR3 extends over 15 amino acids. Germline V gives CDR1 SGHTS, CDR2 YDEGEE. CDR3 in amino acids: CASSSRGGNTDTQYF. CDR3 bases: TGTGCCAGCAGCTCCCGGGGGGGTAACACAGATACGCAGTATTTT.

V and J are TRBV3-1 (or the pseudogene TRBV3-2) and TRBJ1-1, with a weak D call TRBD1 (5 bases). The CDR3 extends over 15 amino acids. CDR1 and CDR2 from the germline V gene are LGHDT and YNNKEL (reference sequence). Deletions cut 1 base from V and 0 bases from J, with 9 bases between. In DNA, the CDR3 is TGTGCCAGCAGCCAAGGGACAACCTTGAACACTGAAGCTTTCTTT. This translates into CASSQGTTLNTEAFF.

The rearrangement joins TRBV3-1 (or the pseudogene TRBV3-2) to TRBJ1-2, with a tentative D call TRBD1 (6 bases). Germline V gene data show CDR1 as LGHDT and CDR2 as YNNKEL (reference sequence). With 8 bases removed from V and 3 bases from J, the gap between germline ends came to 19 bases. The CDR3 contains 15 residues. CDR3 nucleotide sequence: TGTGCCAGCCCAGCCCCCGACAGGAGTCACTATGGCTACACCTTC. This gives the protein CASPAPDRSHYGYTF.

The chain is built from TRBV5-1 and TRBJ2-5, with 8 bases aligning to TRBD2. Germline assignment: CDR1 SGHRS and CDR2 YFSETQ. The CDR3 covers 16 residues. V dropped 2 bases and J dropped 3; count of bases not matched to a gene: 9. CDR3 sequence: CASSLAPAGGKETQYF. For the CDR3, the DNA is TGCGCCAGCAGCTTAGCTCCGGCGGGGGGAAAAGAGACCCAGTACTTC.

The chain is built from TRBV5-5 and TRBJ1-1; possible D gene TRBD1, 6 bases. The length of the CDR3 is 14 residues. V was shortened by 1 base and J by 5 bases, with 12 bases between the two germline ends. Germline V gene data show CDR1 as SGHKS and CDR2 as YYEKEE (reference sequence). This CDR3 is CASSLIRGSTEAFF. CDR3 in DNA: TGTGCCAGCAGCTTGATCAGGGGCTCGACTGAAGCTTTCTTT.

V usage is TRBV28 and J usage is TRBJ1-1; D perhaps matches TRBD1 (6 bases). Trimming stripped 4 bases from V and 2 bases from J, with 14 bases between. The CDR3 sequence is 15 residues long. CDR1 is MDHEN, CDR2 SYDVKM, per germline. CDR3 region: CASSSYREGNTEAFF. In DNA form, the CDR3 reads TGTGCCAGCAGTTCGTACAGGGAAGGAAACACTGAAGCTTTCTTT.

The V gene is TRBV2, the J gene TRBJ1-2, with a possible D match to TRBD1 (5 bases). The CDR3 has 13 amino acids. Germline CDR1 SNHLY, CDR2 FYNNEI. Trimming stripped 3 bases from V and 5 bases from J, with 10 bases between. The CDR3 protein is CASSDFGAYGYTF. The CDR3, as DNA: TGTGCCAGCAGTGACTTTGGGGCATATGGCTACACCTTC.

The rearrangement joins TRBV5-1 to TRBJ1-1, with D possibly being TRBD1 (5 bases). This CDR3 is 14 amino acids long. CDR1 and CDR2 from the germline V gene are SGHRS and YFSETQ. The V and J ends lost 3 bases and 11 bases respectively, with 20 bases between them. The CDR3 sequence is CASSSEPGRMRAFF. For the CDR3, the DNA is TGCGCCAGCAGCTCAGAACCAGGGCGTATGAGGGCTTTCTTT. Using reference TRBV5-1 and TRBJ1-1 for the parts outside the CDR3, the full variable domain is KAGVTQTPRYLIKTRGQQVTLSCSPISGHRSVSWYQQTPGQGLQFLFEYFSETQRNKGNFPGRFSGRQFSNSRSEMNVSTLELGDSALYLCASSSEPGRMRAFFGQGTRLTVV.

The chain's CDR3 is CASRGNYNEQFF. CDR3 DNA sequence: TGCGCCAGCAGGGGCAACTACAATGAGCAGTTCTTC. The chain joins TRBV5-1 to TRBJ2-1; D not resolved. The V end was cut by 5 bases, the J end by 3 bases, with 6 bases between. The CDR3 extends over 12 amino acids. The V gene's germline CDR1 is SGHRS and CDR2 YFSETQ.